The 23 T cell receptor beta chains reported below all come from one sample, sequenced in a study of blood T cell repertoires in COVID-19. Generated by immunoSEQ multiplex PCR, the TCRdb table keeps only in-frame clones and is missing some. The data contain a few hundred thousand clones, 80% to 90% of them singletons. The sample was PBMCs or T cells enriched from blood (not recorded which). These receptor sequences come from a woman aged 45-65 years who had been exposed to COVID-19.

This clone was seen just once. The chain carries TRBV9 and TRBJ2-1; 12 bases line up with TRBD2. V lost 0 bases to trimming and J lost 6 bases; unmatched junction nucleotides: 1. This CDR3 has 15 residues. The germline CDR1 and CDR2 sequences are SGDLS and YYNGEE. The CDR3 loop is CASSVASGGVNEQFF. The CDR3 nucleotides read TGTGCCAGCAGCGTAGCTAGCGGGGGGGTCAATGAGCAGTTCTTC.

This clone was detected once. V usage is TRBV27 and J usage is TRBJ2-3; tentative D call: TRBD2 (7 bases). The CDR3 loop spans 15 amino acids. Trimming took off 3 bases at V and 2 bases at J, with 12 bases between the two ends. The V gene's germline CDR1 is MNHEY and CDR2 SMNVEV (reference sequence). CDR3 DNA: TGTGCCAGCAGTTTCGGGGGGCGGGTCACAGATACGCAGTATTTT. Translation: CASSFGGRVTDTQYF.

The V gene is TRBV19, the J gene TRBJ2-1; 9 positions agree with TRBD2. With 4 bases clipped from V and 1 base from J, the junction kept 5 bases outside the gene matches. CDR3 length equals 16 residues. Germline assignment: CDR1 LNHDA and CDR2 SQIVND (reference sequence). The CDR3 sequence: CASSSLAGGSYNEQFF. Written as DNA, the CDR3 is TGTGCCAGTAGTAGTTTGGCGGGGGGGTCCTACAATGAGCAGTTCTTC.

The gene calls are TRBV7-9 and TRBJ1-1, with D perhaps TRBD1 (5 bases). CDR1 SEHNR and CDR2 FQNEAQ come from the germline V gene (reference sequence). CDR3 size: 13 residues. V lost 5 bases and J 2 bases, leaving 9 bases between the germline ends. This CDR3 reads CASSLDRNTEAFF. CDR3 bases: TGTGCCAGCAGCCTAGACAGAAACACTGAAGCTTTCTTT.

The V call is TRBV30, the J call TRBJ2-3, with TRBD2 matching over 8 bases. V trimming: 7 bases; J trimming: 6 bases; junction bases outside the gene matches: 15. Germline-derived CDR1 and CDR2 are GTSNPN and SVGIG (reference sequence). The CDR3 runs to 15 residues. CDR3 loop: CASAPSGGASDTQYF. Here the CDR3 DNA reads TGTGCCTCGGCCCCGTCCGGGGGGGCCTCGGATACGCAGTATTTT.

DNA of the CDR3: TGTGCCAGCAGTCTTTCTAGCGGGGGCCTGGAGGAGCAGTACTTC. This encodes CASSLSSGGLEEQYF. V is TRBV27 and J is TRBJ2-7; 10 nucleotides match TRBD2. Germline V CDR1 and CDR2: MNHEY, SMNVEV (reference sequence). Germline trimming cut 5 bases from V and 7 bases from J; bases unmatched to any gene: 11. The CDR3 spans 15 residues.

In DNA form, the CDR3 reads TGTGCCAGCAGTTTGGGTGTGGGGCTTGGGGAAAAACTGTTTTTT. This sequence encodes CASSLGVGLGEKLFF. This rearrangement joins TRBV27 to TRBJ1-4, with D possibly being TRBD1 (5 bases). V gave up 3 bases and J gave up 8 bases, with 16 bases separating them. This CDR3 comprises 15 residues. Germline V CDR1 and CDR2: MNHEY, SMNVEV (reference sequence).

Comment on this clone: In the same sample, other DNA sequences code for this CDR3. The CDR3 spells CASSPRGQPQHF. The CDR3 DNA follows: TGTGCCAGCAGCCCTCGGGGTCAGCCCCAGCATTTT. This chain links TRBV12-3 or TRBV12-4 with TRBJ1-5; D is uncertain. The CDR3 length is 12 residues. Trimming took off 6 bases at V and 6 bases at J, with 9 bases between the two ends.

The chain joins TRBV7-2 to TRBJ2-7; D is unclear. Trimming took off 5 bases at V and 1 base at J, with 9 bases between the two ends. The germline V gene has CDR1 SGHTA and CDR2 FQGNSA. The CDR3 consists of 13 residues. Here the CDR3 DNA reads TGTGCCAGCAGCCCAGCGAATTCCTACGAGCAGTACTTC. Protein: CASSPANSYEQYF.

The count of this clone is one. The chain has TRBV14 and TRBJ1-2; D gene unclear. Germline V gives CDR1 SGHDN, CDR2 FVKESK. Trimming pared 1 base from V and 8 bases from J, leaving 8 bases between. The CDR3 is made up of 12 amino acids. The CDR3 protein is CASSQAFRGYTF. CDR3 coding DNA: TGTGCCAGCAGCCAAGCCTTCCGGGGCTACACCTTC.

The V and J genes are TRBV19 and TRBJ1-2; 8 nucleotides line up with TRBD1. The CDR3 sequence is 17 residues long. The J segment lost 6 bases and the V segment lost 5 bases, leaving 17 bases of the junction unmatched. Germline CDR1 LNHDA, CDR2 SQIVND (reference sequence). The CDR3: CASSPRQGPLNKHGYTF. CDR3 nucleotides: TGTGCCAGTAGTCCCCGACAGGGGCCTTTAAATAAGCATGGCTACACCTTC.

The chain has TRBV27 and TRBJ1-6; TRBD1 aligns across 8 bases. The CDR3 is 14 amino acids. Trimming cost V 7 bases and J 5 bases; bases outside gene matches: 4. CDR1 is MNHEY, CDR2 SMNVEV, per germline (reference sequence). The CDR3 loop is CASKGQGNNSPLHF. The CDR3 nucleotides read TGTGCCAGCAAAGGACAGGGCAATAATTCACCCCTCCACTTT.

The CDR3 DNA sequence: TGTGCCAGCTCACCTTTAGGTCAGGTGAACACTGAAGCTTTCTTT. Translated: CASSPLGQVNTEAFF. This chain links TRBV18 with TRBJ1-1; the D is unclear. The CDR3 runs 15 residues. Germline lookup yields CDR1 KGHSH and CDR2 LQKENI. V lost 3 bases and J 0 bases, leaving 11 bases between the germline ends.

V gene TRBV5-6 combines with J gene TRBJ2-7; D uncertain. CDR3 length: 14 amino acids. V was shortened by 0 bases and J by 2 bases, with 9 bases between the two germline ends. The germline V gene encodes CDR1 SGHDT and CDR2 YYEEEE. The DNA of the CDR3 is TGTGCCAGCAGCTTGGAAGGCAGCGCCTACGAGCAGTACTTC. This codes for CASSLEGSAYEQYF.

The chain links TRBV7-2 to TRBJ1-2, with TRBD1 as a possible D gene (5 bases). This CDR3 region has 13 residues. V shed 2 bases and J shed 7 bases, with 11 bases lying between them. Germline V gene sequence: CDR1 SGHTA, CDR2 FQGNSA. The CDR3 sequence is CASSLIGVSGYTF. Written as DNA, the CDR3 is TGTGCCAGCAGCTTAATAGGGGTCTCTGGCTACACCTTC.

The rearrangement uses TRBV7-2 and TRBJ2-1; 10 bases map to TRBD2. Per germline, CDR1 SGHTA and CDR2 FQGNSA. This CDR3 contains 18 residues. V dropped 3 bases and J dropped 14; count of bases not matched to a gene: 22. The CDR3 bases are TGTGCCAGCAGCTTTGGGTCGTCGAGCGGGGGGGCCCAAATAAGGAAGTTCTTC. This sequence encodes CASSFGSSSGGAQIRKFF.

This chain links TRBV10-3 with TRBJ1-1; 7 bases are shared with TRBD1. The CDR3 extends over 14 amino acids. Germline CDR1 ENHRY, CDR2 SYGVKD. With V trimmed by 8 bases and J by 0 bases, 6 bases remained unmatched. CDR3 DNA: TGTGCCATCGCCGCGGGACAGCTGAACACTGAAGCTTTCTTT. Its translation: CAIAAGQLNTEAFF.

CDR3 nucleotides: TGCGCCAGCAGTGGCCGTGCGGGGGGTAGCAATCAGCCCCAGCATTTT. It translates to CASSGRAGGSNQPQHF. The chain combines TRBV10-2 with TRBJ1-5; D might be TRBD1 (5 bases). The V end lost 4 bases, the J end lost 0 bases, and 13 bases lay between the germline ends. The CDR3 is 16 amino acids. The V gene's germline CDR1 is WSHSY and CDR2 SAAADI.

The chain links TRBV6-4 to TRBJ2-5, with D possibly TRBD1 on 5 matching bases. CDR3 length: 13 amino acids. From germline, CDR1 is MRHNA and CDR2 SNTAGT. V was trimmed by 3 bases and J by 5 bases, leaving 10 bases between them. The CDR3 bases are TGTGCCAGCAGTGAAGTGCCAGGGGAGACCCAGTACTTC. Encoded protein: CASSEVPGETQYF.

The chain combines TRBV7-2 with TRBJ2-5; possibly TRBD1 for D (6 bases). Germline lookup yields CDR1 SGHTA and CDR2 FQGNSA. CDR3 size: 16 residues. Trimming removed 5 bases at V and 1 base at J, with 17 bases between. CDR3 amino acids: CASSIHRARPQETQYF. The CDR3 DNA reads TGTGCCAGCAGCATCCACAGGGCCCGGCCCCAAGAGACCCAGTACTTC.

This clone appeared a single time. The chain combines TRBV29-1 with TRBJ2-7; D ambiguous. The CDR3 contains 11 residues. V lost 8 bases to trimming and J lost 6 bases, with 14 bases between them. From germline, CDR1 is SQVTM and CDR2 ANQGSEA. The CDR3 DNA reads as TGCAGCTCCGCGGATGGAGCCGAGCAGTACTTC. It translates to CSSADGAEQYF.

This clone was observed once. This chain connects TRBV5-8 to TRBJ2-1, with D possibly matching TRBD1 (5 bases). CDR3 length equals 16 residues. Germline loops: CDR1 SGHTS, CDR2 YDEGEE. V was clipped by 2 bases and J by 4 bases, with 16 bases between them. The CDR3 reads CASSFPGYSEYNEQFF. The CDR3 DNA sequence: TGTGCCAGCAGCTTCCCAGGGTATTCCGAGTACAATGAGCAGTTCTTC.

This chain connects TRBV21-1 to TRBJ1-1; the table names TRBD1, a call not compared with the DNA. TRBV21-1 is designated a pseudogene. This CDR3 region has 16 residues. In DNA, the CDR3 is TGTGCCAGCAGCAAAGGGGGGCAGACCATGAACACTGAAGCTTTCTTT. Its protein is CASSKGGQTMNTEAFF.